The T cell receptor beta chain described here comes from a study of long-term antiretroviral therapy in people with HIV. The authors ran the immunoSEQ assay, v3.0, at survey level. Here immunoSEQ multiplex PCR was the method, and the copy in TCRdb shows in-frame clones only, minus some. The sample holds fewer than 35,000 clones, about four fifths seen once. In germline, CDR1 is GTSNPN, CDR2 SVGIG (reference sequence). This CDR3 has 13 residues. J was trimmed by 8 bases and V by 1 base; bases with no gene match: 6. The clonotype was recovered from a man younger than 35 with HIV. Sequenced material: unsorted PBMCs, taken 0.4 years before starting antiretroviral therapy. This sequence joins TRBV30 and TRBJ1-1, with TRBD1 identical over 8 bases. The CDR3 protein is CAWSAGRDREAFF. The CDR3 DNA reads TGTGCCTGGAGTGCCGGCCGGGACAGGGAAGCTTTCTTT.